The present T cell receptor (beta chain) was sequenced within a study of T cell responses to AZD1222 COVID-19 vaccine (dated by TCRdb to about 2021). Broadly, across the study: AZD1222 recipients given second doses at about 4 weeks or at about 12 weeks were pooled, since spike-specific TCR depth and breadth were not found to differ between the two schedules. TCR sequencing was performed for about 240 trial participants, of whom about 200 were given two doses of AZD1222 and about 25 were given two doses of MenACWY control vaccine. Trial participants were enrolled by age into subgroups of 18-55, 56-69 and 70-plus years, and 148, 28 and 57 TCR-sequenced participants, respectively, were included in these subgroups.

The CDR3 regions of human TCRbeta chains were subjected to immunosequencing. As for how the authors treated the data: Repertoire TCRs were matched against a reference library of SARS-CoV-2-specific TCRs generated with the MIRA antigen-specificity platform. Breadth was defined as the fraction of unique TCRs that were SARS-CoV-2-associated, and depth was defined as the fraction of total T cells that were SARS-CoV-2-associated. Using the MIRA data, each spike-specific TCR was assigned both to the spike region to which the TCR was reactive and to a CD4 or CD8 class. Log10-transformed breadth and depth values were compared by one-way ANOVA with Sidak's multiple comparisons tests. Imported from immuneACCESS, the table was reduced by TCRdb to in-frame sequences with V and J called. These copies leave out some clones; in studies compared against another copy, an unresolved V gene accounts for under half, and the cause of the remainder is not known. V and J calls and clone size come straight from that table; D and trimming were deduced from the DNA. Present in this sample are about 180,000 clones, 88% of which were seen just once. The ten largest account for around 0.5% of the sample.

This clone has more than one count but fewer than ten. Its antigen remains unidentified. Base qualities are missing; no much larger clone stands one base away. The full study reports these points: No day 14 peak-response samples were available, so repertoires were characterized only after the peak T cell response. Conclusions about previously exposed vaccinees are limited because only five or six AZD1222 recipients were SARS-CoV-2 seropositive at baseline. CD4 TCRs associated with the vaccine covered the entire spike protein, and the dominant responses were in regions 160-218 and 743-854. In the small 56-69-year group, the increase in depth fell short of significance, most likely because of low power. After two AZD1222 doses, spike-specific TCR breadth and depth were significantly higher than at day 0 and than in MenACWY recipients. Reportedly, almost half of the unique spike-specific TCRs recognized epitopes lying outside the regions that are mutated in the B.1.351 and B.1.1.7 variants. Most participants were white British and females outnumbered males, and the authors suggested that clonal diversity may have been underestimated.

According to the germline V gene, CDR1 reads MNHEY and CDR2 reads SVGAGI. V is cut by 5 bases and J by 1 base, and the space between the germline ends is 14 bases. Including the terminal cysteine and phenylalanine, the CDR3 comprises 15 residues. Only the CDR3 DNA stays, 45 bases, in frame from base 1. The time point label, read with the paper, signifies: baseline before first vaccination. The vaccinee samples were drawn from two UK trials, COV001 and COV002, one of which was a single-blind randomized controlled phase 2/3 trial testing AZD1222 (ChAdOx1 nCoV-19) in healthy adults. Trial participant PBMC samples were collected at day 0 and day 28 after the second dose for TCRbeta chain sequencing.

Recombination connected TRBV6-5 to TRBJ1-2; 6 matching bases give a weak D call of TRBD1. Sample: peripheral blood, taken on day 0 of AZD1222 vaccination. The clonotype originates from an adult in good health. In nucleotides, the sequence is TGTGCCAGCAGTAGGGCAGGGGCCAATAACTATGGCTACACCTTC. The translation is CASSRAGANNYGYTF.